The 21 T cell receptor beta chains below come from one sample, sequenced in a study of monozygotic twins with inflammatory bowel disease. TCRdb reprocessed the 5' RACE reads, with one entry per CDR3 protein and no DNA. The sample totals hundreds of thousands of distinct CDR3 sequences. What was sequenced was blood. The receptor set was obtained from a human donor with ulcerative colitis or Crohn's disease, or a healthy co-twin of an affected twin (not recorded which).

The chain's CDR3 is CASSLLGQGAFPSYEQYF. The V and J genes are TRBV5-1 and TRBJ2-7; TCRdb returns TRBD1, unconfirmable since there is no DNA. The CDR3 is 18 amino acids. CDR1 is SGHRS and CDR2 is YFSETQ in the germline V gene. Based on the CDR3 plus reference TRBV5-1 and TRBJ2-7, the full variable domain is KAGVTQTPRYLIKTRGQQVTLSCSPISGHRSVSWYQQTPGQGLQFLFEYFSETQRNKGNFPGRFSGRQFSNSRSEMNVSTLELGDSALYLCASSLLGQGAFPSYEQYFGPGTRLTVT.

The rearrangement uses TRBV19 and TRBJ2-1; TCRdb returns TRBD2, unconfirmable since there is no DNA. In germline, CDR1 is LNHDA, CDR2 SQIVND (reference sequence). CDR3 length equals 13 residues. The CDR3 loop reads CASSMGGWDEQFF. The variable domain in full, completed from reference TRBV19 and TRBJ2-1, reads DGGITQSPKYLFRKEGQNVTLSCEQNLNHDAMYWYRQDPGQGLRLIYYSQIVNDFQKGDIAEGYSVSREKKESFPLTVTSAQKNPTAFYLCASSMGGWDEQFFGPGTRLTVL.

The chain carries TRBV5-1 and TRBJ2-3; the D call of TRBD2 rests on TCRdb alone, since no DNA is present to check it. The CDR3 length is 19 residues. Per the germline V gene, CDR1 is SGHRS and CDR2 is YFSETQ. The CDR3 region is CASSHYGGSSGGPTDTQYF.

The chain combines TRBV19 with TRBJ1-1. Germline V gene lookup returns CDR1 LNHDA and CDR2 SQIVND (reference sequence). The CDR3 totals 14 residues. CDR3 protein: CASSIGGPYTEAFF.

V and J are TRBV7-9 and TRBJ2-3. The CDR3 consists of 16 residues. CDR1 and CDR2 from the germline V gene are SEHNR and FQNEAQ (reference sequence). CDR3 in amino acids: CASSLVLSGSQDTQYF.

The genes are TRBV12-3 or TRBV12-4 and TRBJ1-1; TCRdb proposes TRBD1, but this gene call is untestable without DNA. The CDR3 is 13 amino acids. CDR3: CATLPTGNTEAFF.

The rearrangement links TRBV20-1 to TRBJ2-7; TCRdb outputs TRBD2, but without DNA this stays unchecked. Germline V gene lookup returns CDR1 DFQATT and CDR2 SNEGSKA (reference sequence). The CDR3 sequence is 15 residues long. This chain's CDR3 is CSARLSGLAGVEQYF.

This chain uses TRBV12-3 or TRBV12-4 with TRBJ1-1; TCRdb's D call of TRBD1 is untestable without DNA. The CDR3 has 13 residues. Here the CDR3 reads CASSPRTTTEAFF.

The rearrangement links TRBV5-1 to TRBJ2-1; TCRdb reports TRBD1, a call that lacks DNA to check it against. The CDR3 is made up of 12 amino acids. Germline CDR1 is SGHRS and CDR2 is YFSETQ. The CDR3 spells CASSSQGLGQFF.

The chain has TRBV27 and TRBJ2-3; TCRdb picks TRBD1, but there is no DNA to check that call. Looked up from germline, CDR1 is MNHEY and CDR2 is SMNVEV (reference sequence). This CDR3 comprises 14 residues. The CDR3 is CASKDGTGADTQYF.

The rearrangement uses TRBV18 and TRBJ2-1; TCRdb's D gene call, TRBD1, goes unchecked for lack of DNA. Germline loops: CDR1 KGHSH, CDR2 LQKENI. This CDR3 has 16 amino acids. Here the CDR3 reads CASSPNTWDGYNEQFF.

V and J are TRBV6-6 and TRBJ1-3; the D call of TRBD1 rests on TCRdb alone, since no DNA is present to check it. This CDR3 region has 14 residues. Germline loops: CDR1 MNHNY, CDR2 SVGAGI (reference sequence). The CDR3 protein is CASTLTGVGNTIYF.

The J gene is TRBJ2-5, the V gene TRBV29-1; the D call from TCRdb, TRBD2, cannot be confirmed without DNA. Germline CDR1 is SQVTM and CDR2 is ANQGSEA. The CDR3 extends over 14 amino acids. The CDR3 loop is CSFRFGEARETQYF.

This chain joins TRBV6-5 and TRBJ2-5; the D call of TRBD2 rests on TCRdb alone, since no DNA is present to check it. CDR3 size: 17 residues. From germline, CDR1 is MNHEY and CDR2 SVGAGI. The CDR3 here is CASSLSRERRGVETQYF.

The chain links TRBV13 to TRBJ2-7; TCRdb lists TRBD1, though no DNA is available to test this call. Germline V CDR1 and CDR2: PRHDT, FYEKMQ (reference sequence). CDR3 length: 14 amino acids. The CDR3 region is CASSPLGELGEQYF. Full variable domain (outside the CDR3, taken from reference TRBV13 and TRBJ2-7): AAGVIQSPRHLIKEKRETATLKCYPIPRHDTVYWYQQGPGQDPQFLISFYEKMQSDKGSIPDRFSAQQFSDYHSELNMSSLELGDSALYFCASSPLGELGEQYFGPGTRLTVT.

CDR3 sequence reads: CASSKEINTGELFF. This chain links TRBV4-3 with TRBJ2-2. Germline V lookup: CDR1 LGHNA, CDR2 YSLEER. CDR3 length: 14 residues.

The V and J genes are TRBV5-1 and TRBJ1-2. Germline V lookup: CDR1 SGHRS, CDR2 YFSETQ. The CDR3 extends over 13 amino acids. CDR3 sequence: CASSFGQSYGYTF.

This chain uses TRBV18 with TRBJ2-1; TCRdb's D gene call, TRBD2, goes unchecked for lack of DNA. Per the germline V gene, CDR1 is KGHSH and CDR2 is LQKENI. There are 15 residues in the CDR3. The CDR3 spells CASSPGLAGLNEQFF.

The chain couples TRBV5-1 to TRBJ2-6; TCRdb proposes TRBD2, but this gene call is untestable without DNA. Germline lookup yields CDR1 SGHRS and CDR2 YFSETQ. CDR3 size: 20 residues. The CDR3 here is CASSFRRHQGPSSGANVLTF.

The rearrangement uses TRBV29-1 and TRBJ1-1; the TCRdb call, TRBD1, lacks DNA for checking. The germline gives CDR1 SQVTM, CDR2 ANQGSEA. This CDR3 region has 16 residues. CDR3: CSVSYLATGGLTEAFF.

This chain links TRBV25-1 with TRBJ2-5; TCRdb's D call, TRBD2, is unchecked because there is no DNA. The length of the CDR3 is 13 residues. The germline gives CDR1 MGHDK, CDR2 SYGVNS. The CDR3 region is CASSAGVQETQYF.